Presented here are 13 T cell receptor beta chains from one specimen sequenced in a study of blood T cell repertoires in COVID-19. The data were produced by immunoSEQ multiplex PCR, yet TCRdb's version contains in-frame clones alone and is incomplete. The table shows 120,000 to 150,000 clones, with about nine tenths occurring only once. The sequencing input was peripheral blood. These receptors came from a man in his forties or fifties who had recovered from COVID-19.

The V gene is TRBV4-3, the J gene TRBJ1-2; 10 bases map to TRBD1. The length of the CDR3 is 17 residues. CDR1 and CDR2 (germline): LGHNA, YSLEER. V lost 0 bases and J lost 5; bases outside the gene matches: 9. The DNA of the CDR3 is TGCGCCAGCAGCCAAGATCTAGGGGGACAGGGGATTTATGGCTACACCTTC. This gives the protein CASSQDLGGQGIYGYTF.

This clone was seen many times. The V gene is TRBV12-5, the J gene TRBJ2-6, with 7 bases identical to TRBD1. The CDR3 spans 16 residues. J was trimmed by 1 base and V by 5 bases; bases with no gene match: 5. The germline gives CDR1 LGHNT, CDR2 FRNRAP. This CDR3 is CASGKDRASGANVLTF. CDR3 coding DNA: TGTGCTAGTGGTAAAGACAGGGCGTCTGGGGCCAACGTCCTGACTTTC.

This clone was recorded only once. The CDR3 protein is CASSPAVGLVSNEQFF. DNA of the CDR3: TGTGCCAGCTCACCGGCGGTGGGACTAGTCTCCAATGAGCAGTTCTTC. The chain employs TRBV18 and TRBJ2-1; 8 bases map to TRBD2. Trimming took 3 bases from V and 6 from J; bases not matched to a gene: 10. The CDR3 runs 16 residues. Germline CDR1 and CDR2: KGHSH and LQKENI.

In its sample, this clone was seen a few times. This chain joins TRBV7-8 and TRBJ1-5; 7 bases map to TRBD1. CDR3 length equals 13 residues. V dropped 5 bases and J dropped 4; count of bases not matched to a gene: 2. CDR1 is SGHVS, CDR2 FQNEAQ, per germline. CDR3 nucleotides: TGTGCCAGCAGCCCGGACAGGAATCAGCCCCAGCATTTT. Encoded protein: CASSPDRNQPQHF.

The rearrangement links TRBV3-1 (or the pseudogene TRBV3-2) to TRBJ1-1, with 10 bases matching TRBD1. CDR3 length: 15 amino acids. V shed 3 bases and J 5 bases; nucleotides not matched to a gene: 6. Germline V gene data show CDR1 as LGHDT and CDR2 as YNNKEL (reference sequence). CDR3 in amino acids: CASSQGDRGLTEAFF. The CDR3 region has the DNA TGTGCCAGCAGCCAGGGAGACAGGGGGCTTACTGAAGCTTTCTTT.

J is TRBJ2-1 and V is TRBV9; 12 bases fit TRBD1. In germline, CDR1 is SGDLS, CDR2 YYNGEE. Trimming removed 2 bases from V and 6 bases from J; junction bases left unmatched: 3. The CDR3 has 15 amino acids. The CDR3 sequence is CASSVGGQGANEQFF. CDR3 nucleotide sequence: TGTGCCAGCAGCGTTGGGGGACAGGGGGCCAATGAGCAGTTCTTC.

V is TRBV7-2 and J is TRBJ2-3; TRBD1 agrees at 8 bases. Per germline, CDR1 SGHTA and CDR2 FQGNSA. Trimming took 4 bases from V and 1 from J; bases not matched to a gene: 4. There are 15 residues in the CDR3. This CDR3 is CASSSTDRGTDTQYF. The CDR3 coding sequence is TGTGCCAGCAGCTCGACGGACAGGGGCACAGATACGCAGTATTTT.

This clone was picked up a small number of times. CDR3 sequence reads: CASSAGGSNQPQHF. The DNA for the CDR3 is TGTGCCAGCAGCGCAGGGGGTAGCAATCAGCCCCAGCATTTT. The gene calls are TRBV7-9 and TRBJ1-5, with 7 bases identical to TRBD1. V lost 5 bases, J lost 0 bases, and 1 base stayed unmatched. The CDR3 extends over 14 amino acids. Germline V CDR1 and CDR2: SEHNR, FQNEAQ (reference sequence).

The V call is TRBV12-5, the J call TRBJ1-5; perhaps TRBD1 as D (6 bases). The CDR3 length is 17 residues. From germline, CDR1 is LGHNT and CDR2 FRNRAP. V was shortened by 0 bases and J by 4 bases, with 16 bases between the two germline ends. The CDR3 sequence is CASGLVLRGQGNQPQHF. The DNA of the CDR3 is TGTGCTAGTGGTTTGGTACTTAGAGGGCAGGGGAATCAGCCCCAGCATTTT.

J is TRBJ2-3 and V is TRBV3-1 (or the pseudogene TRBV3-2); D is ambiguous. V gave up 0 bases and J gave up 2 bases, with 9 bases separating them. CDR3 length equals 15 residues. The germline gives CDR1 LGHDT, CDR2 YNNKEL (reference sequence). CDR3 loop: CASSQESFLTDTQYF. In nucleotides, the CDR3 is TGTGCCAGCAGCCAAGAATCCTTTCTCACAGATACGCAGTATTTT.

This chain links TRBV18 with TRBJ1-1; 8 bases line up with TRBD1. Germline V gene data show CDR1 as KGHSH and CDR2 as LQKENI. Trimming took 3 bases from V and 3 from J; bases not matched to a gene: 9. The CDR3 covers 16 residues. The CDR3, as DNA: TGTGCCAGCTCACCGCAAGGACAGGGAGGGGACACTGAAGCTTTCTTT. It codes for CASSPQGQGGDTEAFF.

V usage is TRBV3-1 (or the pseudogene TRBV3-2) and J usage is TRBJ1-2; 11 nucleotides line up with TRBD1. Germline-derived CDR1 and CDR2 are LGHDT and YNNKEL (reference sequence). The length of the CDR3 is 15 residues. The trim removed 3 bases at V and 4 bases at J, leaving 4 bases unmatched. CDR3 protein: CASSQRDRGIYGYTF. The CDR3 DNA follows: TGTGCCAGCAGCCAGCGGGACAGGGGGATCTATGGCTACACCTTC.

The gene calls are TRBV11-3 and TRBJ1-1; 8 nucleotides align to TRBD1. The trim removed 2 bases at V and 5 bases at J, leaving 4 bases unmatched. The V gene's germline CDR1 is SGHNT and CDR2 YENEEA. The CDR3 totals 14 residues. Here the CDR3 reads CASSLSTGGTEAFF. The CDR3 DNA follows: TGTGCCAGCAGCTTATCCACAGGGGGAACTGAAGCTTTCTTT.